The clone carrying this TCR beta chain was observed once. Antigen specificity is unknown. The V gene's germline CDR1 is SGHRS and CDR2 YFSETQ. This CDR3 is 14 amino acids long. Losses at the gene ends were 5 bases for V and 7 bases for J; bases not matched to a gene: 9. This entry belongs to a study of CD8 T cells in Susac syndrome. Overall study: Among sequenced Susac syndrome patients, about six had active disease and roughly eight were in remission. Study-level findings and limits: The CD4+ T cell repertoire of patients with Susac syndrome showed no detectable clonal expansion.

Random hexamers primed reverse transcription of about 0.5 to 1 ug RNA. With immunoSEQ multiplex PCR, TCR beta CDR3 was amplified across 54 Vbeta and 13 Jbeta. TCRdb recomputed calls from the immunoSEQ multiplex PCR reads with MiXCR, one row per CDR3 protein. Here the sample spans some 170,000 distinct CDR3 sequences, roughly 94% being singletons. The origin of this receptor is a human donor with Susac syndrome. The V call is TRBV5-1, the J call TRBJ2-1, with 7 nucleotides matching TRBD1. The sample consisted of CD4+ T cells from PBMCs. The CDR3 DNA follows: TGCGCCAGCAGTTCCGGGACAGTCTCGAATGAGCAGTTCTTC. Residues: CASSSGTVSNEQFF.